This T cell receptor (beta chain) was obtained from a study of blood T cell repertoires in COVID-19 (dated by TCRdb to 2018 to 2021). With regard to the full study: Samples covering the acute and convalescent phases of COVID-19 were provided by collaborators in the United States, Italy and Spain. The prospective study material was composed of cDNA or gDNA derived from T cells, B-cell-depleted T cells, or PBMCs. Subjects who had been exposed to COVID-19, were actively infected with it, or had recovered from it provided the deeply sampled blood TCRbeta repertoires that made up the dataset. The repertoires were made available in a free public database intended to serve as a resource for research on the immune response to SARS-CoV-2. The samples were drawn from two sources: the first 160 participants of the ongoing ImmuneRACE study, and fewer than 1,500 subjects contributed by 6 global collaborators. Nearly every sample came with metadata listing a de-identified subject ID, COVID-19 status, age in years and sex. HLA class I and class II types, where available, came from metadata supplied by the sample provider rather than from assay-based typing.

Collaborating institutions collected whole blood in K2EDTA tubes following their own protocols. For TCRbeta analysis, collaborator samples were shipped as frozen whole blood, as isolated PBMCs, or as DNA extracted from either sample type. The investigation overall reported the following: How much clinical and demographic metadata was included differed by source and by participant, and the metadata was provided uncurated.

TCRbeta CDR3 regions were amplified from genomic DNA by means of the immunoSEQ Assay, a bias-controlled multiplex PCR. In the original analysis: Within the assay, amplification of reference gene primers was used to estimate how many nucleated cells each sample contained. To quantify the absolute abundance of each unique TCRbeta CDR3 rearrangement, sequence reads were collapsed and filtered. For each sample, productive Simpson clonality was calculated as the square root of Simpson's diversity index over productive rearrangements. Drawn from immuneACCESS, this table holds only the in-frame rearrangements with V and J called that TCRdb kept. Clones are partly lost; checked studies trace under half to an unresolved V gene and leave the rest unexplained. That table furnishes V, J and clone size, whereas the DNA furnished D and trimming. This sample lists roughly 190,000 clones; approximately 86% were detected once. The ten largest make up about 1.1% of the sample.

As concerns this clone: Its antigen specificity is not known. Base-call qualities are not available, and no considerably larger clone is one nucleotide away.

The CDR3 starts with the cysteine, ends with the phenylalanine, and has 15 residues. Only the CDR3 DNA stays, 45 bases, in frame from base 1. V was cut back by 1 base and J by 3 bases, leaving a gap of 10 bases between them. The germline V gene encodes CDR1 SGHAT and CDR2 FQNNGV. The sample comprised peripheral blood. The sequence was collected from a man aged 30 to 39 with acute or convalescent COVID-19. Rearrangement joined TRBV11-2 to TRBJ2-1; TRBD2 is a possible D gene, resting on 6 matching bases. This receptor has the CDR3 CASSLAGVDYNEQFF. The nucleotides read TGTGCCAGCAGCTTAGCGGGAGTGGACTACAATGAGCAGTTCTTC.